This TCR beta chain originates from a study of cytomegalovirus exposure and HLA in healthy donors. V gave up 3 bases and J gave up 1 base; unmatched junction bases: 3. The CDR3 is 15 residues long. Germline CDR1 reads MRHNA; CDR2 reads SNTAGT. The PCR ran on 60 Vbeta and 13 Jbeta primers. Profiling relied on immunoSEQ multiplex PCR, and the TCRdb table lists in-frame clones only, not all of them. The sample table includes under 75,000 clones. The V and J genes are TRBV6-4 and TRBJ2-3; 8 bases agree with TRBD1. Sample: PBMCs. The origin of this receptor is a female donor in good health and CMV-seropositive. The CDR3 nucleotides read TGTGCCAGCAGTGAGGGGACAGGAGGCACAGATACGCAGTATTTT. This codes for CASSEGTGGTDTQYF.